This TCR beta chain was identified during a study of T-cell reconstitution after alpha-beta-depleted transplantation in children. The V and J ends lost 6 bases and 1 base, in that order; junction bases with no gene match: 6. The CDR3 extends over 16 amino acids. Germline-derived CDR1 and CDR2 are SNHLY and FYNNEI. Preparing the TCRbeta library involved the use of unique molecular identifiers. MiXCR, applied by TCRdb to the PCR reads, yields one record per CDR3 protein. The repertoire holds 500,000 to 600,000 distinct CDR3 sequences, with 15% to 20% as singletons. This clonotype was observed a few times.

The chain recombines TRBV2 with TRBJ2-2, with 9 bases identical to TRBD2. The clonotype originates from a human donor who donated a stem cell graft to a child with acute lymphoblastic leukemia. The sequencing used PBMCs from the stem cell graft donor, collected from the stem cell graft. CDR3: CASSNPSGVNTGELFF. CDR3 nucleotides: TGTGCCAGCAGCAATCCTAGCGGGGTGAACACCGGGGAGCTGTTTTTT.